The present TCR beta chain was sequenced within a study of response to subunit inactivated influenza vaccine. The CDR3 contains 14 residues. V was shortened by 7 bases and J by 1 base, with 11 bases between the two germline ends. From germline, CDR1 is MDHEN and CDR2 SYDVKM. One entry per CDR3 protein results from TCRdb running MiXCR on the RT-PCR reads. The sample shows 700,000 to 900,000 distinct CDR3 sequences, around 20% of them seen only once. Sequences were derived from PBMCs from blood, sampled 4 to 6 days after vaccination. This chain connects TRBV28 to TRBJ2-1, with no clear D. The origin of this receptor is a man over 45 who received an inactivated influenza vaccine. CDR3 amino acids: CASNTLRSYNEQFF. The CDR3 DNA is TGTGCCAGCAATACTCTACGTTCCTACAATGAGCAGTTCTTC.